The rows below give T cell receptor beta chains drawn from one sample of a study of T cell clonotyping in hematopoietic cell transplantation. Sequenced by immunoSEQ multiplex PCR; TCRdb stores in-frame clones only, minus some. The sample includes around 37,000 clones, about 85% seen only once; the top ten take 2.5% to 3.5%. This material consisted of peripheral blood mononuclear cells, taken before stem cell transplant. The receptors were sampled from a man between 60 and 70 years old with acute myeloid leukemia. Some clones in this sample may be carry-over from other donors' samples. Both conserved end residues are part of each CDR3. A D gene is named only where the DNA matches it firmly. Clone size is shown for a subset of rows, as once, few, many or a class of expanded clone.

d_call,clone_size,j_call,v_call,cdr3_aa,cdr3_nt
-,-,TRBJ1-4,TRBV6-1,CASSEDPGREKLFF,TGTGCCAGCAGTGAAGACCCCGGGAGAGAAAAACTGTTTTTT
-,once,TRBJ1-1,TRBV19,CASSRTRVRDGEAFF,TGTGCCAGCTCGAGAACTAGGGTCAGGGATGGTGAAGCTTTCTTT
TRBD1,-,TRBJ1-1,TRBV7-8,CASSPWTGDSKAFF,TGTGCCAGCAGCCCCTGGACAGGGGATTCCAAAGCTTTCTTT
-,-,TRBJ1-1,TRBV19,CASSWQRDTEAFF,TGTGCCAGTAGTTGGCAGAGGGACACTGAAGCTTTCTTT
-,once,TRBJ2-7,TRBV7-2,CASSLERRSSYEQYF,TGTGCCAGCAGCTTAGAAAGGAGGAGCTCCTACGAGCAGTACTTC
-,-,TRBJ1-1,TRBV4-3,CASSQKVTHEAFF,TGCGCCAGCAGCCAGAAGGTAACCCATGAAGCTTTCTTT
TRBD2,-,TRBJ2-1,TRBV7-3,CASSPLAGGLDYNEQFF,TGTGCCAGCAGCCCATTAGCGGGGGGGCTGGACTACAATGAGCAGTTCTTC
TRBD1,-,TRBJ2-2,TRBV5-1,CASRGQGGTGELFF,TGCGCCAGCAGGGGACAGGGAGGCACCGGGGAGCTGTTTTTT
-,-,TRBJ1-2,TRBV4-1,CASSLTGQGVVYGYTF,TGCGCCAGCAGCCTTACTGGGCAGGGAGTGGTCTATGGCTACACCTTC
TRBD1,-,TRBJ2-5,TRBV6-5,CASSYSNRGIGETQYF,TGTGCCAGCAGTTACTCGAACAGGGGGATCGGAGAGACCCAGTACTTC
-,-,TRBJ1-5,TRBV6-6,CASSSTGILGNQPQHF,TGTGCCAGCAGTTCAACAGGGATTTTAGGCAATCAGCCCCAGCATTTT
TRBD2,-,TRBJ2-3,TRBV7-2,CASSSRPGTSGGTDTQYF,TGTGCCAGCAGCTCGAGACCTGGGACTAGCGGGGGCACAGATACGCAGTATTTT
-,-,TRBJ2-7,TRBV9,CASSSSLASGEQYF,TGTGCCAGCAGCTCAAGTCTAGCGTCTGGCGAGCAGTACTTC
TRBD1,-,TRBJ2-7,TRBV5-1,CASSLEGTGPYEQYF,TGCGCCAGCAGCTTGGAAGGGACAGGGCCCTACGAGCAGTACTTC
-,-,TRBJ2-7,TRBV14,CASSPSFALSEQYF,TGTGCCAGCAGCCCTAGCTTCGCCCTGTCCGAGCAGTACTTC
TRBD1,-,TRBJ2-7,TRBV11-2,CASSLPGTGAHEQYF,TGTGCCAGCAGCTTGCCGGGGACAGGGGCCCACGAGCAGTACTTC
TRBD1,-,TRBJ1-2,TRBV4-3,CASSQGQGSGVNVYGYTF,TGCGCCAGCAGCCAAGGACAGGGGTCAGGTGTTAATGTCTATGGCTACACCTTC
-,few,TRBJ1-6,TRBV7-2,CASSSIPAPLHF,TGTGCCAGCAGCTCCATCCCCGCACCCCTCCACTTT
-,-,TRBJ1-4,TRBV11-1,CASSLGVAEEKLFF,TGTGCCAGCAGCTTAGGGGTGGCGGAAGAAAAACTGTTTTTT
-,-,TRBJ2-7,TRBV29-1,CSVVLGAVPYEQYF,TGCAGCGTTGTTCTAGGGGCCGTCCCCTACGAGCAGTACTTC
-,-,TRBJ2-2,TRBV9,CASSVGQGPNTGELFF,TGTGCCAGCAGCGTGGGTCAGGGGCCGAACACCGGGGAGCTGTTTTTT
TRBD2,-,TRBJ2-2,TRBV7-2,CASSSSTGGFAAGELFF,TGTGCCAGCAGCTCCTCCACGGGAGGGTTCGCCGCCGGGGAGCTGTTTTTT
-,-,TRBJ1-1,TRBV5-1,CASSALRGDTEAFF,TGCGCCAGCAGTGCGCTAAGGGGGGACACTGAAGCTTTCTTT
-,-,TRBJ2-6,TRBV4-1,CASSQDPGHTSSGANVLTF,TGCGCCAGCAGCCAAGATCCGGGACATACGAGCTCTGGGGCCAACGTCCTGACTTTC
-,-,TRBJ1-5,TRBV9,CASSVAPSNQPQHF,TGTGCCAGCAGCGTAGCTCCCAGCAATCAGCCCCAGCATTTT
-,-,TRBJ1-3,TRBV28,CASSPPLNTIYF,TGTGCCAGCAGTCCTCCACTGAACACCATATATTTT
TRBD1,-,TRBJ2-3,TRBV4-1,CASSQDRGPTDTQYF,TGCGCCAGCAGCCAAGATAGGGGGCCCACAGATACGCAGTATTTT
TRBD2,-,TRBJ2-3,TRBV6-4,CASAPAAGGLGDTQYF,TGTGCCAGCGCACCAGCAGCGGGGGGCTTGGGAGATACGCAGTATTTT
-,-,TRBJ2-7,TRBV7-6,CASSLEPGQFHEQYF,TGTGCCAGCAGCTTAGAACCGGGACAATTCCACGAGCAGTACTTC
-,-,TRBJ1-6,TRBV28,CASVIGLNYNSPLHF,TGTGCCAGTGTAATTGGACTGAACTATAATTCACCCCTCCACTTT
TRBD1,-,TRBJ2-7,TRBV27,CASHPAGTGGYEQYF,TGTGCCAGCCACCCAGCCGGGACAGGGGGGTACGAGCAGTACTTC
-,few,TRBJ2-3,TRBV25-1,CASIRNSFSTDTQYF,TGTGCCAGCATCCGCAACTCCTTCAGCACAGATACGCAGTATTTT